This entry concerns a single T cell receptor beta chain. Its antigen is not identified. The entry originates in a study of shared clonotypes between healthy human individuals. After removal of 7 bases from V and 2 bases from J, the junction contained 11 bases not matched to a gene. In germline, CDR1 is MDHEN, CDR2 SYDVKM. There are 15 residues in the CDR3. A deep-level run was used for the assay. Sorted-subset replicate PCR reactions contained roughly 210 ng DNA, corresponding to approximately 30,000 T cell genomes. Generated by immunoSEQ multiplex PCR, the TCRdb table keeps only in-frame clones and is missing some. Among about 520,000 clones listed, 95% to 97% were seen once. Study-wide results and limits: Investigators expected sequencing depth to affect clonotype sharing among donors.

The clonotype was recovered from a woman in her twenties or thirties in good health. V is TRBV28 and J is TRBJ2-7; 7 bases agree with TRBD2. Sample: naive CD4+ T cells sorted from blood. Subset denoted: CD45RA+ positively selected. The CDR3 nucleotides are TGTGCCAGCATTTTTGAGGGAGGGAACCCCTACGAGCAGTACTTC. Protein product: CASIFEGGNPYEQYF.